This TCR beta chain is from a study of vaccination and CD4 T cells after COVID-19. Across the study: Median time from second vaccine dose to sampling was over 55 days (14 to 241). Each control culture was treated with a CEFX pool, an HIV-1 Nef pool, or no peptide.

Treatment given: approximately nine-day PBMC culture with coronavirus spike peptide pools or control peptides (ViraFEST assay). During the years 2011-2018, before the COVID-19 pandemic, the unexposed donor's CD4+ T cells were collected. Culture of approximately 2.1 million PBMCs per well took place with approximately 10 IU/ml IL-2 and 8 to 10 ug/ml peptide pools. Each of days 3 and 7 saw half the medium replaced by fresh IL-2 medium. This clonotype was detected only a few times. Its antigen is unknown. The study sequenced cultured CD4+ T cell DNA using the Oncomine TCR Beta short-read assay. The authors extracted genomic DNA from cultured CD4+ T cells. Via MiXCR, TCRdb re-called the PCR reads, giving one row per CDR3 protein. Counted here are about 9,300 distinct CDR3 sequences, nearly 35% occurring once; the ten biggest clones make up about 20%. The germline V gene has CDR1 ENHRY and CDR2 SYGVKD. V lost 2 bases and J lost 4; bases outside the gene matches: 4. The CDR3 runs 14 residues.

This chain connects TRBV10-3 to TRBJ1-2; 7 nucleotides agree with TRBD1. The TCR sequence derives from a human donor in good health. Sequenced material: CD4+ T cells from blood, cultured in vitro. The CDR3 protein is CAISERQGSYGYTF. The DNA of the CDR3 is TGTGCCATCAGTGAGCGACAGGGATCCTATGGCTACACCTTC.